The 21 T cell receptor beta chains listed next were all sequenced from one sample in a study of cytomegalovirus exposure and HLA in healthy donors (dated by TCRdb to about 2017). Libraries were constructed by the immunoSEQ multiplex PCR assay. A mixture of 60 forward primers for TCR Vbeta segments and 13 reverse primers for TCR Jbeta segments was used in the multiplex PCR. TCRdb limited this immuneACCESS table to in-frame rearrangements with V and J called. A share of clones is missing; checked studies link under half to unresolved V genes, and the rest is unexplained. The data table for this sample lists some 130,000 clones. Around 1.6% of the sample lies in the top ten. The source material was PBMCs. The receptor source for this set is a young man in good health and CMV-seronegative.

The chain carries TRBV27 and TRBJ2-5; D might be TRBD2 (6 bases). Gene TRBJ2-7 matches the end of the DNA better, so the J call may be wrong. Per the germline V gene, CDR1 is MNHEY and CDR2 is SMNVEV (reference sequence). The CDR3 length is 13 residues. The chain's CDR3 is CASSRAGPYEQYF. In DNA form, the CDR3 reads TGTGCCAGCAGTAGGGCGGGGCCCTACGAGCAGTACTTC.

This chain joins TRBV9 and TRBJ2-7; TRBD1 agrees at 8 bases. Trimming took 5 bases from V and 5 from J; bases not matched to a gene: 9. Germline V CDR1 and CDR2: SGDLS, YYNGEE. There are 14 residues in the CDR3. CDR3 protein: CASSAGQGFNEQYF. CDR3 nucleotides: TGTGCCAGCAGTGCCGGACAGGGATTCAACGAGCAGTACTTC.

The genes are TRBV29-1 and TRBJ2-7, with D hard to call. The V end lost 3 bases, the J end lost 0 bases, and 12 bases lay between the germline ends. The germline gives CDR1 SQVTM, CDR2 ANQGSEA. The CDR3 consists of 14 residues. The CDR3 nucleotides are TGCAGCGTTGAGGCCCCTAGTGGCTCCTACGAGCAGTACTTC. The encoded protein is CSVEAPSGSYEQYF.

The CDR3 DNA sequence: TGTGCCAGCAGCCCAATCGTTCGGGACTTGCTGCCTGGAAACACCATATATTTT. Encoded protein: CASSPIVRDLLPGNTIYF. The genes are TRBV7-9 and TRBJ1-3, with D tentatively TRBD1 (5 bases). The CDR3 length is 18 residues. V lost 5 bases, J lost 2 bases, and 22 bases lay in between. Germline loops: CDR1 SEHNR, CDR2 FQNEAQ (reference sequence).

The genes are TRBV9 and TRBJ2-1; D unresolved. Trimming took 3 bases from V and 1 from J, leaving 8 bases between them. The germline gives CDR1 SGDLS, CDR2 YYNGEE. The CDR3 has 14 amino acids. The CDR3 is CASSGSKSYNEQFF. For the CDR3, the DNA is TGTGCCAGCAGCGGTAGTAAATCCTACAATGAGCAGTTCTTC.

The V and J genes are TRBV5-4 and TRBJ2-5; 9 bases are shared with TRBD1. CDR3 length: 16 residues. The V segment lost 4 bases and the J segment 5 bases; nucleotides outside the gene matches: 12. Germline CDR1 and CDR2: SGHNT and YYREEE (reference sequence). CDR3: CASSRGIDRGAETQYF. CDR3 in DNA: TGTGCCAGCAGCCGGGGAATCGACAGGGGGGCCGAGACCCAGTACTTC.

The CDR3 region is CASSSGQQPQHF. The DNA for the CDR3 is TGTGCCAGCAGCTCAGGACAGCAGCCCCAGCATTTT. The chain employs TRBV7-2 and TRBJ1-5, with a tentative D call TRBD1 (6 bases). From germline, CDR1 is SGHTA and CDR2 FQGNSA. V was shortened by 4 bases and J by 7 bases, with 8 bases between the two germline ends. The CDR3 has 12 residues.

The chain links TRBV5-4 to TRBJ2-3, with TRBD2 matching over 11 bases. Germline values: CDR1 SGHNT, CDR2 YYREEE (reference sequence). Trimming cost V 4 bases and J 0 bases; bases outside gene matches: 4. The CDR3 consists of 16 residues. The CDR3 region has the DNA TGTGCCAGCAGCCCCGGGACTAGCGGCAGCACAGATACGCAGTATTTT. Protein product: CASSPGTSGSTDTQYF.

The chain recombines TRBV27 with TRBJ2-2; 7 bases agree with TRBD1. The CDR3 length is 14 residues. Germline CDR1 is MNHEY and CDR2 is SMNVEV (reference sequence). V lost 8 bases, J lost 4 bases, and 7 bases stayed unmatched. For the CDR3, the DNA is TGTGCCAGCCCCCGACAGGGTGTCACCGGGGAGCTGTTTTTT. Residues: CASPRQGVTGELFF.

The chain carries TRBV7-9 and TRBJ1-1; D might be TRBD1 (5 bases). The CDR3 runs to 13 residues. Germline V gene sequence: CDR1 SEHNR, CDR2 FQNEAQ (reference sequence). Trimming stripped 3 bases from V and 1 base from J, with 6 bases between. This chain's CDR3 is CASSLTANTEAFF. CDR3 nucleotide sequence: TGTGCCAGCAGCTTGACAGCGAACACTGAAGCTTTCTTT.

This rearrangement joins TRBV30 to TRBJ2-3; tentatively, D is TRBD1 (5 bases). Trimming shortened V by 1 base and J by 4 bases, and 18 bases separated the two germline ends. This CDR3 contains 16 residues. The germline CDR1 and CDR2 sequences are GTSNPN and SVGIG (reference sequence). CDR3 amino acids: CAWSEGASSISDTQYF. In DNA, the CDR3 is TGTGCCTGGAGTGAAGGGGCAAGTAGCATCTCAGATACGCAGTATTTT.

The chain is built from TRBV19 and TRBJ1-1, with D tentatively TRBD1 (6 bases). The CDR3 contains 15 residues. Trimming left V 1 base short and J 7 bases short, with 16 bases between. Per the germline V gene, CDR1 is LNHDA and CDR2 is SQIVND (reference sequence). CDR3 region: CASSIGIVGAGEAFF. CDR3 coding DNA: TGTGCCAGTAGTATAGGAATCGTGGGGGCAGGTGAAGCTTTCTTT.

The rearrangement links TRBV9 to TRBJ1-1; D remains ambiguous. Germline values: CDR1 SGDLS, CDR2 YYNGEE. V dropped 3 bases and J dropped 4 bases, with 10 bases sitting between them. The CDR3 contains 13 residues. The CDR3 DNA follows: TGTGCCAGCAGCGCTCTAGGAACCACTGAAGCTTTCTTT. This codes for CASSALGTTEAFF. Supplemented by reference TRBV9 and TRBJ1-1, the full variable domain reads DSGVTQTPKHLITATGQRVTLRCSPRSGDLSVYWYQQSLDQGLQFLIQYYNGEERAKGNILERFSAQQFPDLHSELNLSSLELGDSALYFCASSALGTTEAFFGQGTRLTVV.

This chain connects TRBV5-6 to TRBJ2-2, with 9 bases that match TRBD2. The CDR3 contains 19 residues. Germline trimming cut 3 bases from V and 6 bases from J; bases unmatched to any gene: 18. Looked up from germline, CDR1 is SGHDT and CDR2 is YYEEEE. The CDR3 reads CASSSGPGHLGLASGELFF. For the CDR3, the DNA is TGTGCCAGCAGCTCCGGACCGGGACATCTGGGACTAGCTTCCGGGGAGCTGTTTTTT.

The V and J genes are TRBV7-9 and TRBJ2-7; D uncertain. Per germline, CDR1 SEHNR and CDR2 FQNEAQ (reference sequence). V shed 2 bases and J shed 3 bases, with 5 bases lying between them. This CDR3 has 12 residues. In nucleotides, the CDR3 is TGTGCCAGCAGCTTAAGACTCTACGAGCAGTACTTC. As protein: CASSLRLYEQYF.

This sequence joins TRBV13 and TRBJ2-1; 12 bases are a match to TRBD2. The length of the CDR3 is 17 residues. Unmatched junction bases numbered 16, after V lost 6 bases and J lost 10 bases. Germline-derived CDR1 and CDR2 are PRHDT and FYEKMQ (reference sequence). This CDR3 is CASRPPKASGRAVEQFF. The CDR3 DNA reads as TGTGCCAGCAGACCTCCCAAGGCTAGCGGGAGGGCCGTCGAGCAGTTCTTC.

CDR3 protein: CASSMLAGSSGEQYF. Here the CDR3 DNA reads TGTGCCAGTAGTATGCTAGCGGGTTCGTCGGGAGAGCAGTACTTC. The chain employs TRBV19 and TRBJ2-7, with TRBD2 matching 8 bases. Unmatched junction bases numbered 11, after V lost 3 bases and J lost 7 bases. Germline CDR1 LNHDA, CDR2 SQIVND (reference sequence). This CDR3 has 15 residues.

This rearrangement joins TRBV12-5 to TRBJ2-1; 9 bases line up with TRBD2. V shed 0 bases and J 7 bases; nucleotides not matched to a gene: 10. The CDR3 length is 17 residues. Per the germline V gene, CDR1 is LGHNT and CDR2 is FRNRAP. For the CDR3, the DNA is TGTGCTAGTGGTTTGGTACAGGGTAGCGGGAGAATGAATGAGCAGTTCTTC. Amino acid sequence: CASGLVQGSGRMNEQFF. Filled out from reference TRBV12-5 and TRBJ2-1, the complete variable domain reads DARVTQTPRHKVTEMGQEVTMRCQPILGHNTVFWYRQTMMQGLELLAYFRNRAPLDDSGMPKDRFSAEMPDATLATLKIQPSEPRDSAVYFCASGLVQGSGRMNEQFFGPGTRLTVL.

The chain is built from TRBV2 and TRBJ2-7; TRBD2 is a possible D gene (5 bases). V was clipped by 4 bases and J by 3 bases, with 19 bases between them. The CDR3 is made up of 16 amino acids. Germline values: CDR1 SNHLY, CDR2 FYNNEI. The CDR3 sequence: CASSVSGSRDNYEQYF. The CDR3 bases are TGTGCCAGCAGTGTGTCGGGGAGCCGCGATAACTACGAGCAGTACTTC.

This chain links TRBV27 with TRBJ2-3; D not certain. V gave up 2 bases and J gave up 3 bases, with 6 bases separating them. CDR1 and CDR2 from the germline V gene are MNHEY and SMNVEV (reference sequence). This CDR3 spans 13 amino acids. CDR3 region: CASSLVLTDTQYF. The CDR3, as DNA: TGTGCCAGCAGTTTAGTACTTACAGATACGCAGTATTTT.

The CDR3 DNA sequence: TGCAGCGTTGAAGGTCGGGACAGGGGTTTCTACGAGCAGTACTTC. This codes for CSVEGRDRGFYEQYF. The V gene is TRBV29-1, the J gene TRBJ2-7, with 10 bases fitting TRBD1. Germline loops: CDR1 SQVTM, CDR2 ANQGSEA. This CDR3 is 15 amino acids long. Unmatched junction bases numbered 6, after V lost 1 base and J lost 3 bases.